Shown below are 19 T cell receptor beta chains from a single sample sequenced in a study of CD8+ T cells in alopecia areata. Reverse transcribed after extraction, RNA yielded cDNA as the sequencing template. Method: immunoSEQ multiplex PCR; TCRdb's copy keeps in-frame clones and lacks some. The repertoire holds some 150,000 clones, with less than 65% as singletons. Sequences were derived from CD8+ T cells sorted from blood, sampled at week 0. Every receptor here comes from a human donor with alopecia areata.

V is TRBV4-3 and J is TRBJ2-3; possible D gene TRBD2, 7 bases. The CDR3 length is 17 residues. Trimming removed 0 bases at V and 5 bases at J, with 18 bases between. CDR1 is LGHNA, CDR2 YSLEER, per germline. CDR3 amino acids: CASSQDRDGGPGDTQYF. The DNA of the CDR3 is TGCGCCAGCAGCCAAGATCGGGACGGGGGGCCAGGAGATACGCAGTATTTT.

The V call is TRBV15, the J call TRBJ1-2; D unresolved. Trimming removed 0 bases at V and 4 bases at J, with 15 bases between. CDR1 is LNHNV, CDR2 YYDKDF, per germline (reference sequence). The CDR3 contains 16 residues. The CDR3 sequence: CATSRDKGGRAYGYTF. For the CDR3, the DNA is TGTGCCACCAGCAGAGATAAGGGCGGGAGGGCCTATGGCTACACCTTC.

Comments on this clone: At the DNA level, this CDR3 is encoded by other sequences in the same sample as well. V usage is TRBV30 and J usage is TRBJ1-1; D is possibly TRBD1 (5 bases). Trimming cost V 0 bases and J 4 bases, with 9 bases left between them. The germline V gene has CDR1 GTSNPN and CDR2 SVGIG (reference sequence). This CDR3 contains 13 residues. CDR3 in DNA: TGTGCCTGGAGTGTAGCCGGGGGCACTGAAGCTTTCTTT. Residues: CAWSVAGGTEAFF.

The gene calls are TRBV4-1 and TRBJ2-1, with D unresolved. CDR1 is MGHRA, CDR2 YSYEKL, per germline. V was trimmed by 1 base and J by 9 bases, leaving 10 bases between them. The CDR3 contains 13 residues. The CDR3: CASSQVEGPEQFF. The CDR3 nucleotides are TGCGCCAGCAGCCAAGTGGAAGGACCTGAGCAGTTCTTC.

V gene TRBV5-1 combines with J gene TRBJ2-1, with 10 bases lining up with TRBD1. Per the germline V gene, CDR1 is SGHRS and CDR2 is YFSETQ. The V segment lost 4 bases and the J segment 7 bases; nucleotides outside the gene matches: 5. The CDR3 sequence is 14 residues long. The CDR3 loop reads CASSRAGQGNEQFF. Written as DNA, the CDR3 is TGCGCCAGCAGCAGAGCGGGACAGGGGAATGAGCAGTTCTTC.

This clone was seen a few times. The gene calls are TRBV27 and TRBJ2-3; D unresolved. The CDR3 contains 13 residues. CDR1 MNHEY and CDR2 SMNVEV come from the germline V gene (reference sequence). V was pared by 5 bases and J by 1 base, with 7 bases between. This CDR3 is CASSKGRTDTQYF. The CDR3, as DNA: TGTGCCAGCAGTAAGGGCCGCACAGATACGCAGTATTTT.

The J gene is TRBJ1-2, the V gene TRBV29-1, with 7 bases identical to TRBD1. Germline loops: CDR1 SQVTM, CDR2 ANQGSEA. The CDR3 is 11 residues long. V dropped 6 bases and J dropped 5; count of bases not matched to a gene: 3. The CDR3 DNA reads TGCAGCGTAACAGGGGTTTATGGCTACACCTTC. Its protein is CSVTGVYGYTF.

This clone was seen just once. The rearrangement links TRBV7-2 to TRBJ2-7; D gene unclear. Germline lookup yields CDR1 SGHTA and CDR2 FQGNSA. Trimming cost V 1 base and J 1 base, with 5 bases left between them. CDR3 size: 13 residues. The CDR3, as DNA: TGTGCCAGCAGCTTAGTCGAGTCCTACGAGCAGTACTTC. Translating gives CASSLVESYEQYF.

This rearrangement joins TRBV29-1 to TRBJ1-2, with 8 bases fitting TRBD1. Germline V CDR1 and CDR2: SQVTM, ANQGSEA. There are 17 residues in the CDR3. J lost 2 bases, V lost 3 bases, and 14 bases had no gene match. Here the CDR3 reads CSVDMGQVINGNYGYTF. The CDR3 nucleotides are TGCAGCGTTGATATGGGACAGGTTATCAACGGGAACTATGGCTACACCTTC.

This chain uses TRBV29-1 with TRBJ2-7, with D perhaps TRBD2 (5 bases). CDR3 size: 13 residues. The ends were cut back, 6 bases at V and 4 bases at J, with 16 bases in the middle. Per the germline V gene, CDR1 is SQVTM and CDR2 is ANQGSEA. The CDR3 sequence: CSVSPSGDYEQYF. The CDR3 coding sequence is TGCAGCGTCTCCCCGAGCGGAGATTACGAGCAGTACTTC.

The chain has TRBV13 and TRBJ2-7, with 8 bases aligning to TRBD1. Germline V gives CDR1 PRHDT, CDR2 FYEKMQ (reference sequence). CDR3 length: 15 amino acids. V dropped 6 bases and J dropped 5; count of bases not matched to a gene: 12. As DNA, the CDR3 is TGTGCCAGCAGACACCGCGGGACAGGAGTCGACGAGCAGTACTTC. It yields the protein CASRHRGTGVDEQYF.

CDR3 in DNA: TGTGCCAGCAGTGACCCTGGTGACTATGGGGCCAACGTCCTGACTTTC. Amino acid sequence: CASSDPGDYGANVLTF. V and J are TRBV2 and TRBJ2-6, with a tentative D call TRBD2 (5 bases). V was trimmed by 3 bases and J by 3 bases, leaving 12 bases between them. CDR3 size: 16 residues. CDR1 and CDR2 from the germline V gene are SNHLY and FYNNEI.

This clone has more than one count but fewer than ten. The V and J genes are TRBV29-1 and TRBJ1-1; 7 bases are shared with TRBD1. Germline CDR1 and CDR2: SQVTM and ANQGSEA. The CDR3 spans 12 residues. With 6 bases clipped from V and 6 bases from J, the junction kept 7 bases outside the gene matches. The CDR3 sequence is CSVPHRGAEAFF. The CDR3 coding sequence is TGCAGCGTCCCCCACAGGGGCGCTGAAGCTTTCTTT.

The chain has TRBV5-1 and TRBJ2-5; TRBD1 matches at 8 bases. V shed 4 bases, J shed 1 base, and the junction held 3 bases outside the gene matches. Germline loops: CDR1 SGHRS, CDR2 YFSETQ. The CDR3 has 14 amino acids. The CDR3 spells CASSVTGVQETQYF. The CDR3 DNA is TGCGCCAGCAGCGTGACAGGGGTCCAAGAGACCCAGTACTTC.

Written as DNA, the CDR3 is TGCAGCGTCCTGACTTTGACAGGGCCGAGGAGTGGCTACACCTTC. Translated, it gives CSVLTLTGPRSGYTF. The chain has TRBV29-1 and TRBJ1-2; 7 bases match TRBD1. The CDR3 has 15 residues. CDR1 and CDR2 from the germline V gene are SQVTM and ANQGSEA. Losses at the gene ends were 6 bases for V and 7 bases for J; bases not matched to a gene: 17. Full variable domain (missing parts from reference TRBV29-1 and TRBJ1-2): SAVISQKPSRDICQRGTSLTIQCQVDSQVTMMFWYRQQPGQSLTLIATANQGSEATYESGFVIDKFPISRPNLTFSTLTVSNMSPEDSSIYLCSVLTLTGPRSGYTFGSGTRLTVV.

This clone was seen a handful of times. The V and J genes are TRBV7-9 and TRBJ2-1, with 7 bases lining up with TRBD1. Germline CDR1 SEHNR, CDR2 FQNEAQ (reference sequence). The CDR3 length is 12 residues. V lost 5 bases to trimming and J lost 11 bases; unmatched junction nucleotides: 6. In DNA form, the CDR3 reads TGTGCCAGCAGCCAAGGGACAGAACAGCAGTTCTTC. It codes for CASSQGTEQQFF.

As DNA, the CDR3 is TGTGCCAGCAGTGGGGCGGTGGGAGATTATTATGGCTACACCTTC. As protein: CASSGAVGDYYGYTF. The rearrangement links TRBV27 to TRBJ1-2, with TRBD1 as a possible D gene (5 bases). Germline values: CDR1 MNHEY, CDR2 SMNVEV (reference sequence). CDR3 size: 15 residues. Trimming cost V 5 bases and J 5 bases, with 18 bases left between them.

The chain joins TRBV29-1 to TRBJ1-2; D uncertain. CDR1 and CDR2 (germline): SQVTM, ANQGSEA. V was clipped by 4 bases and J by 7 bases, with 13 bases between them. CDR3 length equals 12 residues. The CDR3 region has the DNA TGCAGCGTTGTTTCAGATAGAGGTGGCTACACCTTC. Protein: CSVVSDRGGYTF.

The V and J genes are TRBV2 and TRBJ2-2; 11 nucleotides agree with TRBD2. Germline-derived CDR1 and CDR2 are SNHLY and FYNNEI. V gave up 8 bases and J gave up 0 bases; unmatched junction bases: 2. This CDR3 region has 15 residues. The CDR3 region is CASLAGGTNTGELFF. For the CDR3, the DNA is TGTGCCAGCCTAGCGGGGGGCACGAACACCGGGGAGCTGTTTTTT.